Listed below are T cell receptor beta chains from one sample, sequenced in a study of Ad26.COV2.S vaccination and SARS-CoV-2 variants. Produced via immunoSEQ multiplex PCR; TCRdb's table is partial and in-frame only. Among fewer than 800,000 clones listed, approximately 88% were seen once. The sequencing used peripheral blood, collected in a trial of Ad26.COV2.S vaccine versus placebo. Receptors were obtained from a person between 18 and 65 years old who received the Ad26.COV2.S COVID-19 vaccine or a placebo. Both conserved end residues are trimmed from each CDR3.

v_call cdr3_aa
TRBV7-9 ASSRLYNEQF
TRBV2 ASSVDTNTEAF
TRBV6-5 ASRGWSYEQY
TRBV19 ASRDYSGGLRSYNEQF
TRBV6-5 ASSRGGGDGREQY
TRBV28 ASSPPGGGGYT
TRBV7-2 ASSLATGGNSPLH
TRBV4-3 ASSQGSEAF
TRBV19 ASRQGGGHTQY
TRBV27 ASSPAPSGNEQF
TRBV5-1 ASKKSRRGDEGAF
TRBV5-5 ASSLGDQFYNEQF
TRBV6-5 ASSYWNSPLH
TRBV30 AWSSAGVGTDEQF
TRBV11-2 ASSLARGHGYT
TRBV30 AWGTGGSPLH
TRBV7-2 ASSRTSSASYEQY
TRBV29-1 SAGPAIQGSGANVLT
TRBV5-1 ASSSSGSYNEQF
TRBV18 ASSPLLGEDGSDEQF
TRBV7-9 ASSLGTAYGYT
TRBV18 ASSHRDRDYEAF
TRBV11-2 ASSAYTGELF
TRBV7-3 ASSIGTPPTDTQY
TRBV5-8 ASSLRPGRAERTGELF
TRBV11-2 ASSFWRGTSYEQY
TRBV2 ASTQSSVAKNIQY
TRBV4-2 ASSQALTSGPYEQY
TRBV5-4 ASSTPPGQTNTGELF
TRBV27 ASSHNRGGQPQH
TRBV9 ASSSSPRDTEAF
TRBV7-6 ASSLGADILSYEQY
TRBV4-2 ASSQPARFSQETQY
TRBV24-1 ATSDSSGDRGTYEQY
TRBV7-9 ASTPGQPGNTIY
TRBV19 ASSIRSGGSSYNEQF
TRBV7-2 ASSLDRGGGYT
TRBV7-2 ASSPGGTGETQY